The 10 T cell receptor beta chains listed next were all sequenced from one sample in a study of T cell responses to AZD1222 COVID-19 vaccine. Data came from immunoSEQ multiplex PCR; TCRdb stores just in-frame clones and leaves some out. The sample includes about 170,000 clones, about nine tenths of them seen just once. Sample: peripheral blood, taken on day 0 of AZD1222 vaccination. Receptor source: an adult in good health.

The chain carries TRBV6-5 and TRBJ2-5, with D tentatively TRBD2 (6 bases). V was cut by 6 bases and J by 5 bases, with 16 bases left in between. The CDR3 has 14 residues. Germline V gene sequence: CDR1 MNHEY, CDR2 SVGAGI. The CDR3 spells CASRPLTSLETQYF. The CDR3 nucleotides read TGTGCCAGCAGGCCCCTGACTAGTCTCGAGACCCAGTACTTC.

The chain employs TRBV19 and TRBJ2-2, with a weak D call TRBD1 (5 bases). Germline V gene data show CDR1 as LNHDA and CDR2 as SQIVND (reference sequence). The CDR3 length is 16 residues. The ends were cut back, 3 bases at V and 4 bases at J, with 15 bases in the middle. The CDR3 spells CASSMGQGSGTGELFF. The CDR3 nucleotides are TGTGCCAGTAGTATGGGTCAGGGATCGGGCACCGGGGAGCTGTTTTTT.

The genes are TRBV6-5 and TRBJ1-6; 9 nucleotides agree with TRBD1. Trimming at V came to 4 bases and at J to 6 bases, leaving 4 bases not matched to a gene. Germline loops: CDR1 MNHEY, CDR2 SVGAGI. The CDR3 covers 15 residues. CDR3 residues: CASSFGQGRNSPLHF. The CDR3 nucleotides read TGTGCCAGCAGTTTCGGACAGGGGCGTAATTCACCCCTCCACTTT.

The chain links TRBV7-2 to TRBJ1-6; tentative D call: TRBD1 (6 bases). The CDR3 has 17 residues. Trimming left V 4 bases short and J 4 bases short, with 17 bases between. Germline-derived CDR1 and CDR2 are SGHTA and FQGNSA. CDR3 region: CASSSKGGTEYNSPLHF. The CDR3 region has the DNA TGTGCCAGCAGCTCTAAGGGGGGGACGGAGTATAATTCACCCCTCCACTTT. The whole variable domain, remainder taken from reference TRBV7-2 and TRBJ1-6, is GAGVSQSPSNKVTEKGKDVELRCDPISGHTALYWYRQSLGQGLEFLIYFQGNSAPDKSGLPSDRFSAERTGGSVSTLTIQRTQQEDSAVYLCASSSKGGTEYNSPLHFGNGTRLTVT.

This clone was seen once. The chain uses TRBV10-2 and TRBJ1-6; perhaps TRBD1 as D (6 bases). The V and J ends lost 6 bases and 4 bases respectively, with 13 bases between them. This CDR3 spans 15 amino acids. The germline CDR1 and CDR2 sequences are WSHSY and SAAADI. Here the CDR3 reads CASSHPGQYNSPLHF. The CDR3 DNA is TGCGCCAGCAGCCATCCGGGACAATATAATTCACCCCTCCACTTT.

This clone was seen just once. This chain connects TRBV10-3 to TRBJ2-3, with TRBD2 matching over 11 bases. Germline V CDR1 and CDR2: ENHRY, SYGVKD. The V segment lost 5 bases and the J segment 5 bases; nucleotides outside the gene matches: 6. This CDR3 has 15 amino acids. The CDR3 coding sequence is TGTGCCATCAGTCCAAGACTAGCGGGGCTAGATACGCAGTATTTT. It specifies CAISPRLAGLDTQYF.

Here the CDR3 reads CASSPRTGGKGQPQHF. The CDR3, as DNA: TGTGCCAGCTCACCTCGGACAGGGGGCAAGGGTCAGCCCCAGCATTTT. The chain couples TRBV18 to TRBJ1-5, with 11 positions matching TRBD1. CDR1 is KGHSH, CDR2 LQKENI, per germline. This CDR3 region has 16 residues. The ends lost 3 bases at V and 6 bases at J; junction bases unmatched: 7.

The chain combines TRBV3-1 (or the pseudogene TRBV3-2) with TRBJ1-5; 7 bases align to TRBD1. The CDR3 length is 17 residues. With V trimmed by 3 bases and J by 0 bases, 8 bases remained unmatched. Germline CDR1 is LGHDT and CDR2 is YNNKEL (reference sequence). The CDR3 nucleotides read TGTGCCAGCAGCCATAAAAAGGGGGCCCGTAGCAATCAGCCCCAGCATTTT. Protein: CASSHKKGARSNQPQHF.

The CDR3 region has the DNA TGTGCCTGGGACAGGGGGGCCTACGAGCAGTACTTC. It is translated as CAWDRGAYEQYF. This chain links TRBV30 with TRBJ2-7; the match to TRBD1 covers 9 bases. Losses at the gene ends were 5 bases for V and 2 bases for J; bases not matched to a gene: 1. This CDR3 has 12 amino acids. CDR1 and CDR2 from the germline V gene are GTSNPN and SVGIG (reference sequence). The entire variable domain, with the rest obtained from reference TRBV30 and TRBJ2-7, is as follows: SQTIHQWPATLVQPVGSPLSLECTVEGTSNPNLYWYRQAAGRGLQLLFYSVGIGQISSEVPQNLSASRPQDRQFILSSKKLLLSDSGFYLCAWDRGAYEQYFGPGTRLTVT.

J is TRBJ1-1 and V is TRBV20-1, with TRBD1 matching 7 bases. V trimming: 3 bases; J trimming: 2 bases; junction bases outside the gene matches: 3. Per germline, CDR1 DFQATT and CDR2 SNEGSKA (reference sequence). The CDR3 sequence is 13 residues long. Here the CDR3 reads CSASDRANTEAFF. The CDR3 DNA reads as TGCAGTGCTAGTGACAGGGCCAACACTGAAGCTTTCTTT.